This TCR beta chain derives from a study of cytomegalovirus exposure and HLA in healthy donors. Measured with immunoSEQ multiplex PCR; TCRdb has only the in-frame clones, and not every one. The sample consists of hundreds of thousands of clones, about nine tenths of them appearing once. Germline CDR1 is MDHEN and CDR2 is SYDVKM. This CDR3 has 13 amino acids. V lost 7 bases and J 0 bases, leaving 10 bases between the germline ends. This clone was seen just once. Its target is unknown. Notes on the study in general: Cytomegalovirus-associated status was assigned to about 160 TCR beta chains.

The sequence was obtained from a woman under 30 in good health and CMV-seropositive. The sample taken for sequencing was PBMCs. The chain employs TRBV28 and TRBJ2-7; D is possibly TRBD2 (5 bases). The CDR3 nucleotides are TGTGCCAGCACGGAGGAGAGCTCCTACGAGCAGTACTTC. Residues: CASTEESSYEQYF.